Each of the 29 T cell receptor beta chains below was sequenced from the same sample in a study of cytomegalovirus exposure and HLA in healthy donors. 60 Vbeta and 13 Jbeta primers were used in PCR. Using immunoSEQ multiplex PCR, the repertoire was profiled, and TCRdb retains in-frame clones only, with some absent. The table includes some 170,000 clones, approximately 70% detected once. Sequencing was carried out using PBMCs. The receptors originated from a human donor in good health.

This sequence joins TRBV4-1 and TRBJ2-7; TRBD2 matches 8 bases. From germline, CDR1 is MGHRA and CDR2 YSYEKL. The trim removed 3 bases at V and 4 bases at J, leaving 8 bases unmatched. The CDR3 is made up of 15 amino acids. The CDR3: CASSQTGGDLYEQYF. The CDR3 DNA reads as TGCGCCAGCAGCCAGACCGGGGGGGATTTATACGAGCAGTACTTC.

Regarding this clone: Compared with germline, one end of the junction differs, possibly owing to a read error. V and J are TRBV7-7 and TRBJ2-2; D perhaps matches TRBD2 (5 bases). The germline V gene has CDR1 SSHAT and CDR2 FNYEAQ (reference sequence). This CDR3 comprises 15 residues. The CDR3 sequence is CASSLASVITGELFF. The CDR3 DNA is TGTGCTAGCAGCTTAGCGTCGGTGATCACCGGGGAGCTGTTTTTT.

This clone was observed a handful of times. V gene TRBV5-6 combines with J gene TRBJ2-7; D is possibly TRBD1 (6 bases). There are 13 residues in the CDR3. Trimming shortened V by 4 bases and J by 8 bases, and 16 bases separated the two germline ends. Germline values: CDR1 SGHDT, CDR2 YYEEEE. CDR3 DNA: TGTGCCAGCAGCATCCGGGACAACCTTAAGCAGTACTTC. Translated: CASSIRDNLKQYF.

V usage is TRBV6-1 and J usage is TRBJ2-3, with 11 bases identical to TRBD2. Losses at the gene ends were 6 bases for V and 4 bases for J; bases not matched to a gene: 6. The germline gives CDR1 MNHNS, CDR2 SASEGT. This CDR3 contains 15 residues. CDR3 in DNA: TGTGCCAGCAGAGTAGCGGGGGGGCCGCCAGATACGCAGTATTTT. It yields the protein CASRVAGGPPDTQYF.

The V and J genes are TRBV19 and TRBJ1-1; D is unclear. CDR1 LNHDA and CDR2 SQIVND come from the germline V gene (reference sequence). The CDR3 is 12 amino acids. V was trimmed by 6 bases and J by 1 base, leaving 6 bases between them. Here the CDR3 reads CASSFRNTEAFF. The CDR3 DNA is TGTGCCAGTAGCTTTAGGAACACTGAAGCTTTCTTT.

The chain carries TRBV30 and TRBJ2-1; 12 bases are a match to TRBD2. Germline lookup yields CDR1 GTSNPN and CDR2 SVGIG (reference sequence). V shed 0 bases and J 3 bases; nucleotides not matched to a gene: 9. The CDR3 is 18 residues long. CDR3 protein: CAWSVRLAGGLYYNEQFF. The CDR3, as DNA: TGTGCCTGGAGTGTACGTCTAGCGGGGGGGCTTTACTACAATGAGCAGTTCTTC.

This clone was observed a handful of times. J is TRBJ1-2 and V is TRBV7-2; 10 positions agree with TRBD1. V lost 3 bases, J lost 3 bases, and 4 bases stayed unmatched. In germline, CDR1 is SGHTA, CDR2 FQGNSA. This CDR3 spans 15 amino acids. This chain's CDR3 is CASSFRDRGYYGYTF. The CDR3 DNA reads TGTGCCAGCAGCTTCCGGGACAGGGGTTACTATGGCTACACCTTC.

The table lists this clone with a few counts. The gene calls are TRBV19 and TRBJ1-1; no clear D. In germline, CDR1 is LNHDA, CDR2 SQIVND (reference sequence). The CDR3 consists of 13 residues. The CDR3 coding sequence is TGTGCAACCGTGAAAGAGAGTTTCACTGAAGCTTTCTTT. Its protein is CATVKESFTEAFF.

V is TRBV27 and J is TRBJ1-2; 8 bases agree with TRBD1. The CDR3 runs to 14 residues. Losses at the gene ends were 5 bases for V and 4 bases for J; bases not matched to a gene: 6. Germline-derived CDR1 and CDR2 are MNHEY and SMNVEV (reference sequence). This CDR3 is CASSTGGEIYGYTF. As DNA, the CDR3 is TGTGCCAGCAGTACAGGGGGGGAAATCTATGGCTACACCTTC.

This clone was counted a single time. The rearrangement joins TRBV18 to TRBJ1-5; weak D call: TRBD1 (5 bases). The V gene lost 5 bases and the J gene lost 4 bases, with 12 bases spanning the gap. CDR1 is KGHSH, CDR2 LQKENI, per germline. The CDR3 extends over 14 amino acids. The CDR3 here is CASSALGGNQPQHF. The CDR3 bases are TGTGCCAGCTCAGCCTTGGGGGGGAATCAGCCCCAGCATTTT. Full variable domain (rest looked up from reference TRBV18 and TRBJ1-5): NAGVMQNPRHLVRRRGQEARLRCSPMKGHSHVYWYRQLPEEGLKFMVYLQKENIIDESGMPKERFSAEFPKEGPSILRIQQVVRGDSAAYFCASSALGGNQPQHFGDGTRLSIL.

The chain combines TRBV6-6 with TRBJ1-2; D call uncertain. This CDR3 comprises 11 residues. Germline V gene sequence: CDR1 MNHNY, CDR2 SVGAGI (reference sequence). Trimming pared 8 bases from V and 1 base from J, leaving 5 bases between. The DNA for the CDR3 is TGTGCCAGCCGGTTTAACTATGGCTACACCTTC. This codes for CASRFNYGYTF.

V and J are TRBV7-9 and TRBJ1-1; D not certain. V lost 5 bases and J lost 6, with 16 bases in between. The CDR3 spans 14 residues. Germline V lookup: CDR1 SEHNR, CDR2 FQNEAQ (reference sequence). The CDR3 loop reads CASSPGWAGSEAFF. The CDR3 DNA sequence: TGTGCCAGCAGCCCGGGGTGGGCTGGGTCTGAAGCTTTCTTT.

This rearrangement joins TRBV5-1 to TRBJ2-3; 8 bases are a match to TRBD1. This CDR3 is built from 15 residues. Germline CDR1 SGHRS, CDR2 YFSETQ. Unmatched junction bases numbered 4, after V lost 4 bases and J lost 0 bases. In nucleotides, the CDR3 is TGCGCCAGCAGCCCAGGACAGGGAAGCACAGATACGCAGTATTTT. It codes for CASSPGQGSTDTQYF.

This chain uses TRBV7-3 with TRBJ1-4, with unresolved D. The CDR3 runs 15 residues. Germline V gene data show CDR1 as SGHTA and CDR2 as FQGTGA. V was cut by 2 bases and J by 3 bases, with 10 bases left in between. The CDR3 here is CASSLGYGANEKLFF. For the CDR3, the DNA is TGTGCCAGCAGCTTAGGGTATGGAGCTAATGAAAAACTGTTTTTT. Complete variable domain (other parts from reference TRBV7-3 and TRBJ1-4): GAGVSQTPSNKVTEKGKYVELRCDPISGHTALYWYRQSLGQGPEFLIYFQGTGAADDSGLPNDRFFAVRPEGSVSTLKIQRTERGDSAVYLCASSLGYGANEKLFFGSGTQLSVL.

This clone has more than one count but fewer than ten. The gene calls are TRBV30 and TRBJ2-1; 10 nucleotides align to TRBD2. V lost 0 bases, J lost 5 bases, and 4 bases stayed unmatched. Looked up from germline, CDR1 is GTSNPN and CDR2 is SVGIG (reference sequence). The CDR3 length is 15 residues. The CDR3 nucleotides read TGTGCCTGGAGTGTACGGACTAGCGGTAACAATGAGCAGTTCTTC. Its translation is CAWSVRTSGNNEQFF.

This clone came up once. The CDR3 here is CASSLAIMRGGNQPQHF. CDR3 nucleotides: TGTGCCAGCAGCTTAGCGATTATGCGGGGAGGCAATCAGCCCCAGCATTTT. The chain joins TRBV7-8 to TRBJ1-5, with D hard to call. The CDR3 has 17 residues. Germline assignment: CDR1 SGHVS and CDR2 FQNEAQ. Trimming left V 0 bases short and J 2 bases short, with 14 bases between.

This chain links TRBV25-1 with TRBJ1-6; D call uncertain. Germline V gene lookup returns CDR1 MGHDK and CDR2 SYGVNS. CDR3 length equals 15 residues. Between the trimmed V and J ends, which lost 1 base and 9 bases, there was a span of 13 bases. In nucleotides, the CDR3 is TGTGCCAGCAGTGAATCAGCCAGCCGGGTTTCACCCCTCCACTTT. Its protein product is CASSESASRVSPLHF.

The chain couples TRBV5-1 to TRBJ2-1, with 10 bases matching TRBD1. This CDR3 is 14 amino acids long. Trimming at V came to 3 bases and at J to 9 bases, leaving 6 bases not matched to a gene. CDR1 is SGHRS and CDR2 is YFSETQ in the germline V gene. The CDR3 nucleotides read TGCGCCAGCAGCTCGACAGGGGGCGCAGGTGAGCAGTTCTTC. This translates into CASSSTGGAGEQFF.

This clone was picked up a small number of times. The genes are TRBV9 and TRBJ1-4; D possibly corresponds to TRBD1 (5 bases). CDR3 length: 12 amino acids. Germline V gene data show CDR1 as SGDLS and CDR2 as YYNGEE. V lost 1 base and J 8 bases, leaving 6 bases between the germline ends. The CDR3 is CASSVQGEKLFF. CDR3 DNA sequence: TGTGCCAGCAGCGTACAGGGCGAAAAACTGTTTTTT.

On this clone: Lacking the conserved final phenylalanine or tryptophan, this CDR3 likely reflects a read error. For the CDR3, the DNA is TGTGCCAGCTCACGTCCCGGACAAACCCTTAACTATGGCTACACCGTC. Its translation is CASSRPGQTLNYGYTV. The chain links TRBV18 to TRBJ1-2, with D perhaps TRBD1 (5 bases). The ends were cut back, 4 bases at V and 1 base at J, with 16 bases in the middle. Germline CDR1 reads KGHSH; CDR2 reads LQKENI. The CDR3 totals 16 residues.

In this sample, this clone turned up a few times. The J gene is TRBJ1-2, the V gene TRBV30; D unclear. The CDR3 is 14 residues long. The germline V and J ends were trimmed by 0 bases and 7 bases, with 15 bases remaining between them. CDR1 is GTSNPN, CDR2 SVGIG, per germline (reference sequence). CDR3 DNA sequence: TGTGCCTGGAGTGTAAGGTCGCAGGATGGTGGCTACACCTTC. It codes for CAWSVRSQDGGYTF.

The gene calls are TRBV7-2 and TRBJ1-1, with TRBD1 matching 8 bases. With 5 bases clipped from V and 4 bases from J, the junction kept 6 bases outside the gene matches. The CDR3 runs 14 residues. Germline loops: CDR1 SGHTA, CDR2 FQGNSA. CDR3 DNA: TGTGCCAGCAGCCTAATTACAGGGGGCACTGAAGCTTTCTTT. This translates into CASSLITGGTEAFF. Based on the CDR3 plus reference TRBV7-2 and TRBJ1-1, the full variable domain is GAGVSQSPSNKVTEKGKDVELRCDPISGHTALYWYRQSLGQGLEFLIYFQGNSAPDKSGLPSDRFSAERTGGSVSTLTIQRTQQEDSAVYLCASSLITGGTEAFFGQGTRLTVV.

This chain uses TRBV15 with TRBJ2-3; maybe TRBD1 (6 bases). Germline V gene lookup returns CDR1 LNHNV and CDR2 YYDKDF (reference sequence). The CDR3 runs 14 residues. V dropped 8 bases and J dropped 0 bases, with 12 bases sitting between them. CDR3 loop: CATQRTVSTDTQYF. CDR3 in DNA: TGTGCCACCCAAAGGACAGTAAGCACAGATACGCAGTATTTT.

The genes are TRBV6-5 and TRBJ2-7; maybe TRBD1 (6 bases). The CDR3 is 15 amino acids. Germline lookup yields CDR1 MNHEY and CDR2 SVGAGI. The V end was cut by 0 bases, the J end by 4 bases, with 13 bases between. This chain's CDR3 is CASSYSLDSRYEQYF. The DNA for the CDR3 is TGTGCCAGCAGTTACTCTCTGGACAGCAGGTACGAGCAGTACTTC.

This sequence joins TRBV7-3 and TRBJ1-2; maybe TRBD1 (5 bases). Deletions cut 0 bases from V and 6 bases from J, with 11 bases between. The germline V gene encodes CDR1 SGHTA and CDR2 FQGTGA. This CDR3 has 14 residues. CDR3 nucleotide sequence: TGTGCCAGCAGCTTAACGCGGGGACTCAATGGCTACACCTTC. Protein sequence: CASSLTRGLNGYTF. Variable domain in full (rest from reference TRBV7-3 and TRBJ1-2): GAGVSQTPSNKVTEKGKYVELRCDPISGHTALYWYRQSLGQGPEFLIYFQGTGAADDSGLPNDRFFAVRPEGSVSTLKIQRTERGDSAVYLCASSLTRGLNGYTFGSGTRLTVV.

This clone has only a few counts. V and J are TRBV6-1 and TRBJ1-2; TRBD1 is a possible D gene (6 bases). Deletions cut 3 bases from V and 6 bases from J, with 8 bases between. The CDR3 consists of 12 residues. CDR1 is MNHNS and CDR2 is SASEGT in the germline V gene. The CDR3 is CASSESGDGYTF. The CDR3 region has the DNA TGTGCCAGCAGTGAGTCAGGGGATGGCTACACCTTC.

CDR3 sequence reads: CASSELAGGGYNEQFF. Here the CDR3 DNA reads TGTGCCAGCAGTGAACTAGCGGGGGGCGGGTACAATGAGCAGTTCTTC. This sequence joins TRBV6-4 and TRBJ2-1, with 12 nucleotides matching TRBD2. CDR1 is MRHNA, CDR2 SNTAGT, per germline. The V and J ends lost 3 bases and 4 bases, in that order; junction bases with no gene match: 4. The CDR3 contains 16 residues.

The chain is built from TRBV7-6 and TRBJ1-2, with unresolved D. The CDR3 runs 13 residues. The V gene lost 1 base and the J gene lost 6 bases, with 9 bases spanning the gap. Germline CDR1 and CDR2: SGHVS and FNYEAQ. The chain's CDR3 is CASSLEGGNGYTF. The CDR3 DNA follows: TGTGCCAGCAGCTTAGAGGGAGGGAATGGCTACACCTTC.

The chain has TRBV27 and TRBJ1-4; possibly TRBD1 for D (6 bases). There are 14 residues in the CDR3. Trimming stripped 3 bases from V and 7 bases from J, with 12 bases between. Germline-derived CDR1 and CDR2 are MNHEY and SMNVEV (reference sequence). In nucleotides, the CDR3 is TGTGCCAGCAGTTTTGCAGGGGAGGGTGAAAAACTGTTTTTT. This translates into CASSFAGEGEKLFF.